The next 7 T cell receptor beta chains were all read from a single sample in a study of CD8+ T cells in alopecia areata. The sequencing template was cDNA reverse transcribed from extracted RNA. Clones were sequenced by immunoSEQ multiplex PCR, and TCRdb holds only the in-frame ones, with some missing. The data contain about 190,000 clones, 60% of them singletons. Specified treatment: oral pan-JAK inhibitor, 5-10 mg twice daily. Here the sequenced sample was CD4+ T cells sorted from blood, taken at week 24, from a patient treated with tofacitinib. Receptor source: a human donor with alopecia areata.

J is TRBJ2-3 and V is TRBV29-1, with unresolved D. The CDR3 totals 13 residues. Between the trimmed V and J ends, which lost 4 bases and 5 bases, there was a span of 13 bases. The germline CDR1 and CDR2 sequences are SQVTM and ANQGSEA. The CDR3 DNA reads as TGCAGCGTTGGGGCTAGAATGCGAGATACGCAGTATTTT. Encoded protein: CSVGARMRDTQYF.

As regards this clone: Additional DNA sequences in this sample encode the identical CDR3. The chain uses TRBV6-5 and TRBJ2-3, with D possibly TRBD2 on 6 matching bases. CDR1 is MNHEY, CDR2 SVGAGI, per germline. The CDR3 length is 14 residues. V was pared by 4 bases and J by 0 bases, with 8 bases between. The CDR3 DNA reads as TGTGCCAGCAGTTGGGGGGTTAGCACAGATACGCAGTATTTT. Protein: CASSWGVSTDTQYF.

A word on this clone: This sample also contains other DNA sequences that code for the same CDR3. This chain uses TRBV30 with TRBJ1-2; D may be TRBD1 (6 bases). V was pared by 5 bases and J by 8 bases, with 12 bases between. Germline assignment: CDR1 GTSNPN and CDR2 SVGIG (reference sequence). This CDR3 is built from 11 residues. The CDR3 is CAWGTGQGYTF. CDR3 nucleotide sequence: TGTGCCTGGGGAACAGGGCAGGGCTACACCTTC.

This clone has only a few counts. The rearrangement joins TRBV14 to TRBJ2-2; possibly TRBD2 for D (5 bases). Germline CDR1 reads SGHDN; CDR2 reads FVKESK. V was shortened by 0 bases and J by 1 base, with 6 bases between the two germline ends. The CDR3 consists of 15 residues. The CDR3 sequence is CASSQDGVNTGELFF. CDR3 nucleotide sequence: TGTGCCAGCAGCCAAGACGGGGTGAACACCGGGGAGCTGTTTTTT.

The chain uses TRBV23-1 and TRBJ1-5; D unclear. TRBV23-1 carries the ORF label, with uncertain function. The CDR3 loop spans 15 amino acids. The germline V and J ends were trimmed by 0 bases and 9 bases, with 15 bases remaining between them. The CDR3 spells CASSQSGRWVSPQHF. The CDR3 DNA sequence: TGCGCCAGCAGTCAATCCGGCCGTTGGGTATCGCCCCAGCATTTT.

The chain links TRBV9 to TRBJ2-5, with TRBD1 matching over 8 bases. The CDR3 is 14 residues long. Unmatched junction bases numbered 4, after V lost 2 bases and J lost 4 bases. Germline V gene sequence: CDR1 SGDLS, CDR2 YYNGEE. CDR3: CASSVTTGGETQYF. The CDR3, as DNA: TGTGCCAGCAGCGTTACAACAGGGGGAGAGACCCAGTACTTC.

Concerning this clone itself: This sample includes further DNA sequences coding for the same CDR3. The genes are TRBV5-6 and TRBJ1-2; no firm D call. The CDR3 covers 11 residues. CDR1 and CDR2 from the germline V gene are SGHDT and YYEEEE. Between the trimmed V and J ends, which lost 4 bases and 7 bases, there was a span of 8 bases. Here the CDR3 reads CASSLGGGYTF. The CDR3 bases are TGTGCCAGCAGCCTGGGAGGTGGCTACACCTTC.